This T cell receptor beta chain was obtained from a study of shared clonotypes between healthy human individuals. To note about this clone: Its target is unknown.

This was a deep-level run. Repertoires were generated with immunoSEQ multiplex PCR, while TCRdb's copy carries only in-frame clones and drops some. The data show roughly 2.5 million clones, approximately 94% seen once. Researchers partitioned CD4+ cells into CD45RA+ naive and CD45RA-negative memory subsets. Findings and caveats of the study: Naive subsets tended to show greater estimated richness than memory subsets.

This CDR3 region has 16 residues. Germline V gene sequence: CDR1 SGDLS, CDR2 YYNGEE. The V gene lost 3 bases and the J gene lost 0 bases, with 12 bases spanning the gap. This rearrangement joins TRBV9 to TRBJ2-2; D remains ambiguous. Sequences were obtained from naive CD4+ T cells sorted from blood. The subset here: CD45RA+ positively selected. This clonotype originated in a man younger than 35 in good health. This CDR3 is CASSASSSPNTGELFF. As DNA, the CDR3 is TGTGCCAGCAGCGCCAGTAGCAGCCCGAACACCGGGGAGCTGTTTTTT.